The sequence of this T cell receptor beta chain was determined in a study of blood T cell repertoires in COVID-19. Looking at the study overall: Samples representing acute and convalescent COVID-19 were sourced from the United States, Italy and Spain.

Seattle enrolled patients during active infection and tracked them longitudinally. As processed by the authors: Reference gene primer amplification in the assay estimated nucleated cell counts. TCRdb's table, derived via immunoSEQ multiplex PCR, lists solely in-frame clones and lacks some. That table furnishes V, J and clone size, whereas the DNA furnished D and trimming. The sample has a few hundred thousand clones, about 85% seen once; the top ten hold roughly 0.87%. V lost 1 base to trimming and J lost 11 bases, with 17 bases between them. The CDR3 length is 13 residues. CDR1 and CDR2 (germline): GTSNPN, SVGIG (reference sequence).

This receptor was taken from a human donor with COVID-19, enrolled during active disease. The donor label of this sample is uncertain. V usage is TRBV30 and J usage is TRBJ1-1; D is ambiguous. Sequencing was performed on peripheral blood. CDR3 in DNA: TGTGCCTGGAGTGGCCGATTAATGGGCCCGGCTTTCTTT. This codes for CAWSGRLMGPAFF.